The entry that follows covers one TCR beta chain sequence. This entry belongs to a study of cytomegalovirus exposure and HLA in healthy donors. Study-wide background: From donors who were HLA-typed, an early data release held approximately 84 million unique TCRs.

PCR was performed using 60 Vbeta and 13 Jbeta primers. Sequencing was performed with immunoSEQ multiplex PCR; in TCRdb, only in-frame clones are kept and a portion is missing. The table counts approximately 110,000 clones; more than 0.8% lies in the top ten. Germline CDR1 MNHEY, CDR2 SMNVEV (reference sequence). Trimming cost V 2 bases and J 8 bases; bases outside gene matches: 10. The CDR3 loop spans 15 amino acids. This TCR was sampled from a man aged 18 to 29 in good health and CMV-seronegative. Input material: PBMCs. The chain combines TRBV27 with TRBJ2-7; 9 bases are shared with TRBD1. The CDR3 bases are TGTGCCAGCAGTTTAGGGGAGAACAGGGGGCCAAAGCAGTACTTC. Translated, it gives CASSLGENRGPKQYF.